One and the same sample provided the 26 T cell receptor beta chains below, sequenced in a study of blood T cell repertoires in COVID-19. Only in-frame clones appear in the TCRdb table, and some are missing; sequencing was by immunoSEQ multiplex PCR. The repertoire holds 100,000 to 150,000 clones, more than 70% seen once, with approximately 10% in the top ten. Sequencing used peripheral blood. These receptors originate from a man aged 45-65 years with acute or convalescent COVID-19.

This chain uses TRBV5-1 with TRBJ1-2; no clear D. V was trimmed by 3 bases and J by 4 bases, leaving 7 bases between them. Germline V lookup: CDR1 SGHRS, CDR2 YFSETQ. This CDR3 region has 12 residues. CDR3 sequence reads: CASSSTTYGYTF. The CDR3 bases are TGCGCCAGCAGCTCGACAACCTATGGCTACACCTTC.

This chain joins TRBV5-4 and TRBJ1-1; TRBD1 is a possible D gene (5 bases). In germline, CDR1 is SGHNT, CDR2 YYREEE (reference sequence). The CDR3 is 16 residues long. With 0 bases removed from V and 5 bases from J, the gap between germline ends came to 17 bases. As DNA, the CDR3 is TGTGCCAGCAGCTTGGGGTTCACGGGGGGAATAACTGAAGCTTTCTTT. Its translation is CASSLGFTGGITEAFF.

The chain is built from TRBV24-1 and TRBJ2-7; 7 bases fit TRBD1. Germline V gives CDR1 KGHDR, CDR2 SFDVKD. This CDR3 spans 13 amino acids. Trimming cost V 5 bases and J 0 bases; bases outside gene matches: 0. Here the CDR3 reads CATSGTGSYEQYF. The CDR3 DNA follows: TGTGCCACCAGTGGGACAGGCTCCTACGAGCAGTACTTC.

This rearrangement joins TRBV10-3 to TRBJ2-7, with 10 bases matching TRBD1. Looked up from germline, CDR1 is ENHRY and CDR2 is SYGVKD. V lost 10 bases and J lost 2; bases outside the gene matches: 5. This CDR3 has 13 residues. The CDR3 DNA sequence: TGTGCCACCCTGGGACAGGGGACCTACGAGCAGTACTTC. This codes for CATLGQGTYEQYF.

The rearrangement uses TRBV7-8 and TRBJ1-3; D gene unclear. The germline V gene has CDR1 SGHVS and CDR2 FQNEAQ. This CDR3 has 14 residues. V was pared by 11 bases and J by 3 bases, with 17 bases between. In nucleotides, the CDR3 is TGTGCCTCAACCGAGGGCCCCATTGGAAACACCATATATTTT. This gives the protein CASTEGPIGNTIYF. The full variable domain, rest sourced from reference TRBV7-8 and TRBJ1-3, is GAGVSQSPRYKVAKRGQDVALRCDPISGHVSLFWYQQALGQGPEFLTYFQNEAQLDKSGLPSDRFFAERPEGSVSTLKIQRTQQEDSAVYLCASTEGPIGNTIYFGEGSWLTVV.

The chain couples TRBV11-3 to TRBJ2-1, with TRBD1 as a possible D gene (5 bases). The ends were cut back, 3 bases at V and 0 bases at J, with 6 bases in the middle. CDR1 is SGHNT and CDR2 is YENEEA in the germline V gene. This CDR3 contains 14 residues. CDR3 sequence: CASSFQGSYNEQFF. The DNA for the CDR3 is TGTGCCAGCAGCTTTCAGGGCTCCTACAATGAGCAGTTCTTC.

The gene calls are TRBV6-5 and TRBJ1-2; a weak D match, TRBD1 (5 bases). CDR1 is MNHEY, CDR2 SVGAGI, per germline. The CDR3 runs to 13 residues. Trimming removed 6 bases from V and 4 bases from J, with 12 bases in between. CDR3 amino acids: CASRPRATYGYTF. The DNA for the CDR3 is TGTGCCAGCAGGCCCAGGGCCACCTATGGCTACACCTTC.

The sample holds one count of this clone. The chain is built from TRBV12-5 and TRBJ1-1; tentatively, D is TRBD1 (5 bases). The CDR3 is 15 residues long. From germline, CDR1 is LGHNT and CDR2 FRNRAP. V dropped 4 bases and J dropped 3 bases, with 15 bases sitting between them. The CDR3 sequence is CASGSRGGGDTEAFF. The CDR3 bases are TGTGCTAGTGGTTCGAGGGGTGGCGGGGACACTGAAGCTTTCTTT.

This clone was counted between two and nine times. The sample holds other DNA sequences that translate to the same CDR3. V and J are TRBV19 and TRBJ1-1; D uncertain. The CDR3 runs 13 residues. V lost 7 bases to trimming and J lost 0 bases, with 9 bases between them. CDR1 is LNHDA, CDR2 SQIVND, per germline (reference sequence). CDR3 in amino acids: CASIGELNTEAFF. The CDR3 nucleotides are TGTGCCAGTATCGGAGAATTGAACACTGAAGCTTTCTTT.

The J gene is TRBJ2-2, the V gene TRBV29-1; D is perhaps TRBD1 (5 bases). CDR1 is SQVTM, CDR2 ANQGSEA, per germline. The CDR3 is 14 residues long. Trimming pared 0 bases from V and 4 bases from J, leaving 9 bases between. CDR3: CSVEDRAVTGELFF. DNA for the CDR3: TGCAGCGTTGAAGACAGGGCGGTCACCGGGGAGCTGTTTTTT.

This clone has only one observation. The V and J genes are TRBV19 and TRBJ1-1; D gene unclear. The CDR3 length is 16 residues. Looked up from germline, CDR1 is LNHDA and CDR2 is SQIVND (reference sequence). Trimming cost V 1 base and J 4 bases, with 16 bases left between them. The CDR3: CASSIGGYKLGTEAFF. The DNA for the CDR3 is TGTGCCAGTAGTATAGGAGGGTATAAGCTGGGCACTGAAGCTTTCTTT.

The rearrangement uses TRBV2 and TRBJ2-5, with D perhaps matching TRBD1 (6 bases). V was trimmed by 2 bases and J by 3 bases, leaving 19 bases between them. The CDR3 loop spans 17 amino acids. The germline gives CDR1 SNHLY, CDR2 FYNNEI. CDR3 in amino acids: CASSERPITGTKETQYF. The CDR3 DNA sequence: TGTGCCAGCAGTGAACGCCCAATTACCGGGACAAAAGAGACCCAGTACTTC.

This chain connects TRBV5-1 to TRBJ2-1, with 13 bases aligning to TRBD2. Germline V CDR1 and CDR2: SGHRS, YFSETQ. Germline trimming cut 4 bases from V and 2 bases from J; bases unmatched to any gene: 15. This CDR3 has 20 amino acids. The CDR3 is CASSGTGLAGQSHTYNEQFF. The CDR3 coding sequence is TGCGCCAGCAGCGGAACGGGACTAGCGGGACAGTCCCACACCTACAATGAGCAGTTCTTC.

Here the CDR3 reads CSAFNRDEQYF. The DNA for the CDR3 is TGCAGTGCGTTTAACAGGGACGAGCAGTACTTC. V is TRBV20-1 and J is TRBJ2-7; a weak D match, TRBD1 (6 bases). Germline CDR1 reads DFQATT; CDR2 reads SNEGSKA (reference sequence). This CDR3 contains 11 residues. The V end lost 6 bases, the J end lost 5 bases, and 11 bases lay between the germline ends.

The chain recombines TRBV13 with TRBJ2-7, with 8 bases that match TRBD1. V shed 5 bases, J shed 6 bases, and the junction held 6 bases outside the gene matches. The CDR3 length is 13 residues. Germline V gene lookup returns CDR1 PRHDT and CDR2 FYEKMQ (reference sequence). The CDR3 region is CASSPDREGEQYF. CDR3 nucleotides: TGTGCCAGCAGCCCGGACAGGGAAGGCGAGCAGTACTTC.

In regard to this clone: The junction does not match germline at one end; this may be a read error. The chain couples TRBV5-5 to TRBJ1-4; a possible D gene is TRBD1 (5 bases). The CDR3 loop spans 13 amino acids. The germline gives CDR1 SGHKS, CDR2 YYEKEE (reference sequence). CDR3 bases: TGTGCCAGCAGCTTAGGTTTCGACAGCCCTTACTATTTT. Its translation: CASSLGFDSPYYF.

CDR3 nucleotides: TGTGCCAGCAGCTTAGATTCGGGAAAAGCTTTCTTT. This gives the protein CASSLDSGKAFF. The chain is built from TRBV11-3 and TRBJ1-1, with D hard to call. CDR1 is SGHNT, CDR2 YENEEA, per germline. Trimming shortened V by 0 bases and J by 9 bases, and 8 bases separated the two germline ends. The CDR3 runs 12 residues.

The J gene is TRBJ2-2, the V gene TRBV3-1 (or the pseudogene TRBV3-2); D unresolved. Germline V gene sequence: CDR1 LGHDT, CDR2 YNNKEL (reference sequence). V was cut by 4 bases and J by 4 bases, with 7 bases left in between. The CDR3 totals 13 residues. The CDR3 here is CASSRLGTGELFF. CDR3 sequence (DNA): TGTGCCAGCAGCCGCCTCGGCACCGGGGAGCTGTTTTTT.

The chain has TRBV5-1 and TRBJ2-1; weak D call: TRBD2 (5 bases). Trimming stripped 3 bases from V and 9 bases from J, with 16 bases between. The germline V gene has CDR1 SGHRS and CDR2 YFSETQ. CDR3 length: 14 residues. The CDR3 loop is CASSSGTSGAEQFF. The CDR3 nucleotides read TGCGCCAGCAGCTCGGGTACTAGTGGTGCTGAGCAGTTCTTC.

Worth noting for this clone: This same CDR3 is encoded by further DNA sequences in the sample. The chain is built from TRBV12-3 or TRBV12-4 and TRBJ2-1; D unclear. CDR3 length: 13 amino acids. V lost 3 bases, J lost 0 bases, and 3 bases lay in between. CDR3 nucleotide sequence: TGTGCCAGCAGTTTCGGCTCCTACAATGAGCAGTTCTTC. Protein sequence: CASSFGSYNEQFF.

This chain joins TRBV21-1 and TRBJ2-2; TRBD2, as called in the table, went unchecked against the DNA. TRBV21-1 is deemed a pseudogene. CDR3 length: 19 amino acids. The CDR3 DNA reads TGTGCCAGCCCCGACGGAATTGCGGGAGGCCCCCCAGGCACCGGGGAGCTGTTTTTT. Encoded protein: CASPDGIAGGPPGTGELFF.

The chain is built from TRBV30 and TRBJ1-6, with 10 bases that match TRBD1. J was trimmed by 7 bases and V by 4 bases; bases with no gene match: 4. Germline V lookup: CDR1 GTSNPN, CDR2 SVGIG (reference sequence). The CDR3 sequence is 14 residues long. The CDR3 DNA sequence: TGTGCCTGGAATCGACAGGGGGCGAATTCACCCCTCCACTTT. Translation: CAWNRQGANSPLHF.

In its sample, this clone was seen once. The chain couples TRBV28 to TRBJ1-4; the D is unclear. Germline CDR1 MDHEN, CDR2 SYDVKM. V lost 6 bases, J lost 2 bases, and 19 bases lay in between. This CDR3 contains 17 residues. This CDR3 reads CASRSPPGGRTNEKLFF. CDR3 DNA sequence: TGTGCCAGCAGATCCCCCCCCGGTGGCAGGACTAATGAAAAACTGTTTTTT.

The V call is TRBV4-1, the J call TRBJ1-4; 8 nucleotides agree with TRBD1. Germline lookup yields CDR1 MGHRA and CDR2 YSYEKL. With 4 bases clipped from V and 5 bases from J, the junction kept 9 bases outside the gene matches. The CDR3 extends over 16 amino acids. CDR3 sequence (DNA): TGCGCCAGCAGCCGTGGAGTGACAGGGGTAAATGAAAAACTGTTTTTT. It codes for CASSRGVTGVNEKLFF.

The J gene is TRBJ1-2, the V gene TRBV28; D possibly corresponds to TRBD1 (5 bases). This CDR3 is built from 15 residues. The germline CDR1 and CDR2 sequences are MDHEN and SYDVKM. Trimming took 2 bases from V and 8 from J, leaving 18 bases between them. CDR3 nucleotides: TGTGCCAGCAGTTTACCCGGGGGATCCCGAGGCGGCTACACCTTC. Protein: CASSLPGGSRGGYTF.

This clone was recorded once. The CDR3 nucleotides read TGTGCCAGCAGCCGAGCCACTAGCGGGAGGGCCGGGTACGAGCAGTACTTC. Encoded protein: CASSRATSGRAGYEQYF. V usage is TRBV3-1 (or the pseudogene TRBV3-2) and J usage is TRBJ2-7, with 13 nucleotides matching TRBD2. The CDR3 is 17 residues long. From germline, CDR1 is LGHDT and CDR2 YNNKEL (reference sequence). Trimming removed 4 bases from V and 4 bases from J; junction bases left unmatched: 10.